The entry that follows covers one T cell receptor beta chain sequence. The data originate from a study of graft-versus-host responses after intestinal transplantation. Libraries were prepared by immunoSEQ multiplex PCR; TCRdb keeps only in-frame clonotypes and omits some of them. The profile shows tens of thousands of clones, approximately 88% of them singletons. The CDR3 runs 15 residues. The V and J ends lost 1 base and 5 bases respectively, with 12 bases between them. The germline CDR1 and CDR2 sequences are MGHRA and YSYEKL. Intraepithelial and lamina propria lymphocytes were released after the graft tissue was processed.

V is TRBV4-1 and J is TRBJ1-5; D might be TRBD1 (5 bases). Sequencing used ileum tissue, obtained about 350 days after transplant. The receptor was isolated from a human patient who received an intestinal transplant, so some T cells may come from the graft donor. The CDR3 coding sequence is TGCGCCAGCAGCCAAGTAGGCCAGGGTGATCAGCCCCAGCATTTT. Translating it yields CASSQVGQGDQPQHF.